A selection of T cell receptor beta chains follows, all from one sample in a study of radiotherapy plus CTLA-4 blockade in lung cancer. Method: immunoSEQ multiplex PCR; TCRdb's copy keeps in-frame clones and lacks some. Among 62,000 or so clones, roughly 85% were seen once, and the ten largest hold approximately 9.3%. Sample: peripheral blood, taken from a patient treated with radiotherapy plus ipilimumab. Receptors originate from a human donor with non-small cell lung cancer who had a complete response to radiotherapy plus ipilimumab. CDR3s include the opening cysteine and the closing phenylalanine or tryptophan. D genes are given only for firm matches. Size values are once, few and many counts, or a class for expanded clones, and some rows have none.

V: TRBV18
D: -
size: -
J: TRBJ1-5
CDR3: CASSDVGRDQPQHF
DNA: TGTGCCAGCTCCGACGTGGGGAGAGATCAGCCCCAGCATTTT

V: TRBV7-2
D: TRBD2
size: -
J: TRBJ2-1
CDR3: CASSLWRGVYNEQFF
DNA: TGTGCCAGCAGCTTATGGCGGGGGGTCTACAATGAGCAGTTCTTC

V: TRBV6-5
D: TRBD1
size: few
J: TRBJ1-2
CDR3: CASSYRDRDGYGYTF
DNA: TGTGCCAGCAGTTACCGTGACAGGGACGGCTATGGCTACACCTTC

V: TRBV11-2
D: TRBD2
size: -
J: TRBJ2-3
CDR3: CASSSSAGAGDTQYF
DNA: TGTGCCAGCAGCTCCTCAGCGGGAGCAGGAGATACGCAGTATTTT

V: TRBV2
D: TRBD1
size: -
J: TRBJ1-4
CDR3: CASSTGTGNEKLFF
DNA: TGTGCCAGCAGCACCGGGACAGGAAATGAAAAACTGTTTTTT

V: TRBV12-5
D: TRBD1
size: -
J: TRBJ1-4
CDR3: CASGLGQGGEKLFF
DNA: TGTGCTAGTGGGCTAGGACAGGGGGGAGAAAAACTGTTTTTT

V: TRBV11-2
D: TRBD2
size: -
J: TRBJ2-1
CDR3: CASSLGAGGNNEQFF
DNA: TGTGCCAGCAGCTTAGGAGCGGGAGGGAATAATGAGCAGTTCTTC

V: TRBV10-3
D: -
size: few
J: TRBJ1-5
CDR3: CAISDIHGNQPQHF
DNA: TGTGCCATCAGTGACATTCATGGCAATCAGCCCCAGCATTTT

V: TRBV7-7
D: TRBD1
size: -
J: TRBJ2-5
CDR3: CASSPAGTGGAETQYF
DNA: TGTGCTAGCAGCCCGGCCGGGACAGGGGGCGCAGAGACCCAGTACTTC

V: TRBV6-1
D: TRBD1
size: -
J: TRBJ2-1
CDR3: CASSEPDRGWGNEQFF
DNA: TGTGCCAGCAGTGAACCTGACAGGGGATGGGGCAATGAGCAGTTCTTC

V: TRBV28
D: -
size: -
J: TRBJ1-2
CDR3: CASRGPDYYGYTF
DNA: TGTGCCAGCAGAGGTCCAGACTACTATGGCTACACCTTC

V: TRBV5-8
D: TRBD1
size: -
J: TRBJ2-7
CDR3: CASSWDSGTGDEQYF
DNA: TGTGCCAGCAGCTGGGACTCCGGGACAGGGGACGAGCAGTACTTC

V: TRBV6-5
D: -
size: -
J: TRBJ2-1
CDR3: CASSYSSGLEQFF
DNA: TGTGCCAGCAGTTACTCATCCGGATTAGAGCAGTTCTTC

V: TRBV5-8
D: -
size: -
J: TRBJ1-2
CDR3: CASSLGGRQSAGYTF
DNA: TGTGCCAGCAGCTTGGGGGGAAGACAGAGCGCCGGCTACACCTTC

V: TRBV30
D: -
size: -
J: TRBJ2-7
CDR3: CAWSLGAYEQYF
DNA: TGTGCCTGGAGCCTTGGTGCCTACGAGCAGTACTTC

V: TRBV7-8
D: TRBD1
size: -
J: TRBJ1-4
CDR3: CASSTRDRRATNEKLFF
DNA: TGTGCCAGCAGCACCCGGGACAGGAGAGCAACTAATGAAAAACTGTTTTTT

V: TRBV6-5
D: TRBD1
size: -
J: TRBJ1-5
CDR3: CASRGQANQPQHF
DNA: TGTGCCAGCAGGGGACAGGCCAATCAGCCCCAGCATTTT

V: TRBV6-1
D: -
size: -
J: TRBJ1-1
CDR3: CASRGQALVGEAFF
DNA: TGTGCCAGCAGAGGGCAGGCGTTAGTAGGTGAAGCTTTCTTT

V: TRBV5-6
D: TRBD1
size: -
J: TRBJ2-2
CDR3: CASSLTGFFGELFF
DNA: TGTGCCAGCAGCCTGACAGGGTTCTTCGGGGAGCTGTTTTTT

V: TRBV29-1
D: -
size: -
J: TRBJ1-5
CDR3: CSVLYGSNQPQHF
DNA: TGCAGCGTTCTTTACGGCAGCAATCAGCCCCAGCATTTT

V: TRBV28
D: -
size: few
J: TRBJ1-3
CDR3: CASSLSRKGSGNTIYF
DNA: TGTGCCAGCAGTTTATCCCGGAAAGGGTCGGGAAACACCATATATTTT

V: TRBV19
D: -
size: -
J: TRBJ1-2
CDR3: CASLGFIGMSYTF
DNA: TGTGCCAGTTTAGGCTTCATAGGGATGAGCTACACCTTC

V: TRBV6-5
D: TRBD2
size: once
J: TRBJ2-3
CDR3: CASSSSGVGDTQYF
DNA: TGTGCCAGCAGTTCTAGCGGGGTTGGTGATACGCAGTATTTT

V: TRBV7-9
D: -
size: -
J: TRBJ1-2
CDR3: CASSVRDPRDYGYTF
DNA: TGTGCCAGCAGCGTCCGGGACCCTCGGGACTATGGCTACACCTTC